This is a list of T cell receptor beta chains from one sample in a study of graft-versus-host responses after intestinal transplantation. Produced via immunoSEQ multiplex PCR; TCRdb's table is partial and in-frame only. Altogether about 39,000 clones are present, around nine tenths being singletons, with the ten largest covering roughly 6.6%. This specimen consisted of PBMCs, obtained 267 days after transplant. These receptors were collected from a human patient who received an intestinal transplant, so some T cells may come from the graft donor. Both conserved end residues are part of each CDR3. A D gene is named only where the DNA matches it firmly. The listing skips clone size in some rows; elsewhere it reads once, few, many or a size class.

D	V	size	J	DNA	CDR3
.	TRBV5-1	.	TRBJ2-3	TGCGCCAGCACGGGGGACTTCTCCACAGATACGCAGTATTTT	CASTGDFSTDTQYF
.	TRBV6-1	few	TRBJ1-3	TGTGCCAGCAGTCTTCTCGGTGGCTCCGGAAACACCATATATTTT	CASSLLGGSGNTIYF
.	TRBV30	once	TRBJ1-5	TGTGCCTGGAGTGAGGACTTAGGGAATCAGCCCCAGCATTTT	CAWSEDLGNQPQHF
TRBD2	TRBV28	.	TRBJ2-1	TGTGCCAGCTGCCCGTTAGCGGGGGGGTACAATGAGCAGTTCTTC	CASCPLAGGYNEQFF
TRBD1	TRBV10-3	once	TRBJ2-7	TGTGCCATCAGTAGGGGACCGGGACAGGGGTCCTACGAGCAGTACTTC	CAISRGPGQGSYEQYF
.	TRBV6-1	.	TRBJ2-7	TGTGCCAGCAGTGAACGGTTTGAGCAGTACTTC	CASSERFEQYF
.	TRBV15	.	TRBJ2-1	TGTGCCACCAGCAGAGGTTGGATTAGCGCCAGCTCCTACAATGAGCAGTTCTTC	CATSRGWISASSYNEQFF
.	TRBV10-3	.	TRBJ2-3	TGTGCCATAGGACTAACCTCCACAGATACGCAGTATTTT	CAIGLTSTDTQYF
.	TRBV5-1	.	TRBJ2-5	TGCGCCAGCAGCTTTTGGAGACCACAAGAGACCCAGTACTTC	CASSFWRPQETQYF
.	TRBV11-3	.	TRBJ2-7	TGTGCCAGCAGCTTAGATCGGCTAGCCGACGAGCAGTACTTC	CASSLDRLADEQYF
TRBD1	TRBV5-6	.	TRBJ2-6	TGTGCCAGCAGCCCCCGGGACAGGGTGTTCTCTGGGGCCAACGTCCTGACTTTC	CASSPRDRVFSGANVLTF
.	TRBV9	.	TRBJ2-3	TGTGCCAGCAGCGGGACGCAGGGGCCAGATACGCAGTATTTT	CASSGTQGPDTQYF
.	TRBV5-1	.	TRBJ2-1	TGCGCCAGCAGCTTCGAAAGGCGGGGTCTTAAAAATGAGCAGTTCTTC	CASSFERRGLKNEQFF
.	TRBV6-5	.	TRBJ1-5	TGTGCCAGCAGTTACTCAAGGGGGAGTCAGCCCCAGCATTTT	CASSYSRGSQPQHF
.	TRBV29-1	.	TRBJ1-2	TGCAGCGTTGACCCGGACGACACCTTC	CSVDPDDTF
TRBD1	TRBV7-8	.	TRBJ2-7	TGTGCCAGCAGCGCCCGACTGGGACAGACCAAATACGAGCAGTACTTC	CASSARLGQTKYEQYF
TRBD1	TRBV11-3	.	TRBJ1-1	TGTGCCAGCAGCTTATCCCCCGACAGGGGGCTTGTCTCGAACACTGAAGCTTTCTTT	CASSLSPDRGLVSNTEAFF
.	TRBV5-1	few	TRBJ1-3	TGCGCCAGCAGCTTGGATTCGACTTTCTCTGGAAACACCATATATTTT	CASSLDSTFSGNTIYF
.	TRBV5-1	once	TRBJ2-3	TGCGCCAGCAGCCCCACGTGGGACACCACAGATACGCAGTATTTT	CASSPTWDTTDTQYF
TRBD1	TRBV4-1	.	TRBJ2-7	TGCGCCAGCAGCCCTCAGAGGACAGGTGCCTACGAGCAGTACTTC	CASSPQRTGAYEQYF
.	TRBV6-5	once	TRBJ2-5	TGTGCCAGCGGCTCTAGAGGGGAGACCCAGTACTTC	CASGSRGETQYF
.	TRBV4-1	.	TRBJ2-1	TGCGCCAGCAGCCGGGCCCGGGACCCCCGGCCCAATGAGCAGTTCTTC	CASSRARDPRPNEQFF
.	TRBV5-6	few	TRBJ1-2	TGTGCCAGCAGCTTCGACTGGGGCTACACCTTC	CASSFDWGYTF
TRBD2	TRBV6-6	.	TRBJ2-3	TGTGCCAGCAGGACTAGCGGGGGGGCAGATACGCAGTATTTT	CASRTSGGADTQYF
.	TRBV30	.	TRBJ1-4	TGTGCCTGGAGTGTAGGGGTTGAAAAACTGTTTTTT	CAWSVGVEKLFF
.	TRBV5-1	.	TRBJ1-6	TGCGCCAGCAGCTTGGCCTCAGGCCCCCTTAATTCACCCCTCCACTTT	CASSLASGPLNSPLHF
.	TRBV18	.	TRBJ2-1	TGTGCCAGCTCACCACAGAGCGGAAGCTCCTACAATGAGCAGTTCTTC	CASSPQSGSSYNEQFF
.	TRBV2	.	TRBJ2-1	TGTGCCAGCGGAAACGGAGGCCATGAGCAGTTCTTC	CASGNGGHEQFF
.	TRBV2	once	TRBJ2-1	TGTGCCAGCACACCAGGAAAATCCTACAATGAGCAGTTCTTC	CASTPGKSYNEQFF
TRBD2	TRBV9	.	TRBJ2-3	TGTGCCAGCAGCGTAGGGGGGGGAGGCACAGATACGCAGTATTTT	CASSVGGGGTDTQYF
TRBD1	TRBV5-4	.	TRBJ2-3	TGTGCCAGCAGGCGGGACAGGGTCACAGATACGCAGTATTTT	CASRRDRVTDTQYF
.	TRBV18	.	TRBJ2-7	TGTGCCAGCTCACCACCGTCGCAGTCCAGATACGAGCAGTACTTC	CASSPPSQSRYEQYF
.	TRBV27	.	TRBJ2-7	TGTGCCAGCAGGGAGACGGCTCACCCCTACGAGCAGTACTTC	CASRETAHPYEQYF
.	TRBV6-1	.	TRBJ2-2	TGTGCCAGCAGTGAAGTCTTATTGATAGGGAGCACCGGGGAGCTGTTTTTT	CASSEVLLIGSTGELFF
.	TRBV5-1	once	TRBJ1-3	TGCGCCAGCAGCAGGAACCCCGGGGGAAACACCATATATTTT	CASSRNPGGNTIYF
.	TRBV10-1	.	TRBJ2-1	TGCGCCAGCAGTGACGGGAATGAGCAGTTCTTC	CASSDGNEQFF
.	TRBV6-5	.	TRBJ1-1	TGTGCCAGCAGTTACTCGGGGGTCTTGAACACTGAAGCTTTCTTT	CASSYSGVLNTEAFF
.	TRBV14	few	TRBJ1-3	TGTGCCAGCAGCCAAAGACGAAGTTCCGGAAACACCATATATTTT	CASSQRRSSGNTIYF
.	TRBV6-5	.	TRBJ1-2	TGTGCCAGCAGTGAGCCAGAGAGCTATGGCTACACCTTC	CASSEPESYGYTF
.	TRBV19	once	TRBJ2-7	TGTGCCAGTAGTATCTCCTTGAGGGGGGACTACGGGCAGTACTTC	CASSISLRGDYGQYF
.	TRBV19	.	TRBJ1-1	TGTGCCAGTAGTACCCCGACAGAGAACACTGAAGCTTTCTTT	CASSTPTENTEAFF
.	TRBV5-1	.	TRBJ1-1	TGCGCCAGCAGCTCGGAGCGGTTGAACACTGAAGCTTTCTTT	CASSSERLNTEAFF
TRBD2	TRBV5-1	.	TRBJ2-5	TGCGCCAGCAGCTTGGGGGTACGGCGGCGGGGGTACCAAGAGACCCAGTACTTC	CASSLGVRRRGYQETQYF
.	TRBV6-5	.	TRBJ1-6	TGTGCCAGCAGTTATAGTGACAATTCACCCCTCCACTTT	CASSYSDNSPLHF
TRBD2	TRBV6-1	.	TRBJ2-2	TGTGCCAGCAGTGAAGCTTTCGGGGGGAGTACAACCGGGGAGCTGTTTTTT	CASSEAFGGSTTGELFF
.	TRBV6-5	.	TRBJ1-1	TGTGCCAGCAGTTACTCCGAGAGAAATGGAGCTTTCTTT	CASSYSERNGAFF
.	TRBV18	.	TRBJ1-1	TGTGCCAGCTCACCAACGACAGGAGAAGCTTTCTTT	CASSPTTGEAFF
.	TRBV7-2	.	TRBJ2-5	TGTGCCAGCAGCCCGACCCCCCCTGCGGGACAGAAAACGCAAGAGACCCAGTACTTC	CASSPTPPAGQKTQETQYF
.	TRBV4-3	.	TRBJ2-5	TGCGCCAGCAGCCAAGTCCGGGACGGCTCATTTAACTTC	CASSQVRDGSFNF
.	TRBV19	.	TRBJ2-2	TGTGCCAGTTCACTCAGGGTTACCGGGGAGCTGTTTTTT	CASSLRVTGELFF
.	TRBV10-2	.	TRBJ2-2	TGCGCCAGCAGGACTGAGGGCACCGGGGAGCTGTTTTTT	CASRTEGTGELFF
.	TRBV19	.	TRBJ2-7	TGTGCCAGTAGTAGGATACTGGACTCCATCTACGAGCAGTACTTC	CASSRILDSIYEQYF
.	TRBV4-1	.	TRBJ1-1	TGCGCCAGCAGCCAAGATGGCAGCGACAACACTGAAGCTTTCTTT	CASSQDGSDNTEAFF
TRBD2	TRBV6-5	.	TRBJ2-3	TGTGCCAGTACTAGCGGGGACACAGATACGCAGTATTTT	CASTSGDTDTQYF
TRBD2	TRBV7-8	.	TRBJ2-7	TGTGCCAGCAGCTTGGCATTAGCGGGACCTTACGAGCAGTACTTC	CASSLALAGPYEQYF